This T cell receptor (beta chain) stems from a study of pediatric ulcerative colitis. General study results and limits: Repertoires came from total lymphocyte DNA, not specific subsets. Compared with controls, ulcerative colitis showed greater blood-rectum clone sharing.

This clone was seen only a few times. Its antigen remains unknown. The rectum was sampled with one to two pinch biopsies at colonoscopy. Repertoires were generated with immunoSEQ multiplex PCR, while TCRdb's copy carries only in-frame clones and drops some. The sample includes around 40,000 clones, around 75% of them seen just once. Looked up from germline, CDR1 is SGHTA and CDR2 is FQGTGA. Trimming cost V 3 bases and J 7 bases, with 16 bases left between them. There are 16 residues in the CDR3. The TCR comes from a boy aged 5-17 years with severe ulcerative colitis. Sample: gut tissue. This chain uses TRBV7-3 with TRBJ1-6; the D is unclear. The CDR3 sequence is CASSLNTPGTNSPLHF. CDR3 sequence (DNA): TGTGCCAGCAGCTTGAACACTCCGGGAACCAATTCACCCCTCCACTTT.